The clone carrying this T cell receptor (beta chain) showed up many times. This specimen comes from a study of early T cells in non-severe SARS-CoV-2 infection. Study-wide context: Alpha and beta chains were unpaired, from unsorted whole-blood bulk RNA.

Each cDNA molecule carried a unique molecular identifier. TCRdb re-called the 5' RACE reads through MiXCR, storing one row per CDR3 protein. Of roughly 100,000 distinct CDR3 sequences in the sample, 14% were seen once. Germline-derived CDR1 and CDR2 are SGHAT and FQNNGV. The length of the CDR3 is 15 residues. The V and J ends lost 5 bases and 3 bases respectively, with 17 bases between them. The sample taken for sequencing was whole blood. This receptor was obtained from an adult who was a healthcare worker with PCR-confirmed SARS-CoV-2 infection or an uninfected control (not recorded which). The chain combines TRBV11-2 with TRBJ2-7; D gene uncertain. The chain's CDR3 is CASSLSDLPIYEQYF. The CDR3 DNA sequence: TGTGCCAGCAGCCTCTCGGACCTACCCATCTACGAGCAGTACTTC.